This TCR beta chain derives from a study of blood T cell repertoires in COVID-19. About the study: COVID-19 samples collected from the United States, Italy and Spain covered acute and convalescent phases. T cells, B-cell-depleted T cells, or PBMCs supplied cDNA or gDNA.

Study processing details: Amplification from reference gene primers served as the basis for estimated nucleated cell counts. Libraries were prepared by immunoSEQ multiplex PCR; TCRdb keeps only in-frame clonotypes and omits some of them. V and J calls and clone size are copied from that table; D and trimming were computed from the DNA. This table has a few hundred thousand clones, about 85% appearing once. This CDR3 has 14 residues. Trimming took 2 bases from V and 6 from J, leaving 11 bases between them. Germline V CDR1 and CDR2: SGHAT, FQNNGV. The chain couples TRBV11-2 to TRBJ2-1, with D unclear. The sequenced sample was peripheral blood. The sequence came from a woman aged 50 to 65 with active or convalescent COVID-19. CDR3 amino acids: CASSLSLPTNEQFF. CDR3 nucleotide sequence: TGTGCCAGCAGCTTAAGCCTACCCACCAATGAGCAGTTCTTC.